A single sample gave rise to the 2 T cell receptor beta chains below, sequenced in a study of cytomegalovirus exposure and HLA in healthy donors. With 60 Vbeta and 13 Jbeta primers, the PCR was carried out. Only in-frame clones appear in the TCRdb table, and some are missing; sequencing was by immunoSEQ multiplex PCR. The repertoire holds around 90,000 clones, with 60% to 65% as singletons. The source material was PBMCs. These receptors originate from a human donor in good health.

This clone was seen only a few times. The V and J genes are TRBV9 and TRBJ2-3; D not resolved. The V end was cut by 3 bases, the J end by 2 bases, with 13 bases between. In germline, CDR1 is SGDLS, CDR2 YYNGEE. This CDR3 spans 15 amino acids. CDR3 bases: TGTGCCAGCAGCGCCGTTGGTAGTATCACAGATACGCAGTATTTT. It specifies CASSAVGSITDTQYF. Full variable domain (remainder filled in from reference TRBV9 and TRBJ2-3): DSGVTQTPKHLITATGQRVTLRCSPRSGDLSVYWYQQSLDQGLQFLIQYYNGEERAKGNILERFSAQQFPDLHSELNLSSLELGDSALYFCASSAVGSITDTQYFGPGTRLTVL.

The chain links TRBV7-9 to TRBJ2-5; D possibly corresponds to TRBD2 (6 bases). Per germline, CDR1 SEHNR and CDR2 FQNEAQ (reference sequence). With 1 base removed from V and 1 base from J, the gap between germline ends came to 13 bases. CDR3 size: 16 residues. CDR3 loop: CASSLGAGGSQETQYF. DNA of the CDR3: TGTGCCAGCAGCTTAGGGGCTGGGGGGAGCCAAGAGACCCAGTACTTC. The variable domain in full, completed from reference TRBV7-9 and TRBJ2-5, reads DTGVSQNPRHKITKRGQNVTFRCDPISEHNRLYWYRQTLGQGPEFLTYFQNEAQLEKSRLLSDRFSAERPKGSFSTLEIQRTEQGDSAMYLCASSLGAGGSQETQYFGPGTRLLVL.